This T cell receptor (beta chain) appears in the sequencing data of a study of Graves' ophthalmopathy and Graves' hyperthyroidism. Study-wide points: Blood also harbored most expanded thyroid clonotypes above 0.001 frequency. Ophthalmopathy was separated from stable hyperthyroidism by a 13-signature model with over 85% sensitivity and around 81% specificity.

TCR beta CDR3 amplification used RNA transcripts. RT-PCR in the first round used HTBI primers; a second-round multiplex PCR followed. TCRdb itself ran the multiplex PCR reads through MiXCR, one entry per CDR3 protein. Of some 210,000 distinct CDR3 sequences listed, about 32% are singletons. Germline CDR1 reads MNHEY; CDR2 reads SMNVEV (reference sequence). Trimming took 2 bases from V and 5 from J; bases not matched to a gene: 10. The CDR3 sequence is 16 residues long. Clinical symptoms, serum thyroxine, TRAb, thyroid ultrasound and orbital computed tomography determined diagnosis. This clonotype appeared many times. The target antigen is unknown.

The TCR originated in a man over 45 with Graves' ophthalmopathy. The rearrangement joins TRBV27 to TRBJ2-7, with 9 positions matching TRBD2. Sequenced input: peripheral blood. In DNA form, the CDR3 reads TGTGCCAGCAGTTTAGTAGCGGGAGAAAATGCCCACGAGCAGTACTTC. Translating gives CASSLVAGENAHEQYF.